Listed here are 20 T cell receptor beta chains from one sample, sequenced in a study of T cells of healthy individuals. TCRdb recomputed calls from the 5' RACE reads with MiXCR, one row per CDR3 protein. The data show 95,000 to 100,000 distinct CDR3 sequences, around 17% seen once. These receptors were collected from a human donor in good health.

In this sample, this clonotype turned up many times. The chain is built from TRBV5-5 and TRBJ2-3, with a weak D call TRBD2 (6 bases). The germline gives CDR1 SGHKS, CDR2 YYEKEE (reference sequence). The CDR3 loop spans 16 amino acids. V was cut by 0 bases and J by 3 bases, with 14 bases left in between. This CDR3 reads CASSLGVLADTDTQYF. In DNA form, the CDR3 reads TGTGCCAGCAGCTTGGGGGTACTAGCAGATACAGATACGCAGTATTTT.

In its sample, this clonotype was seen a few times. The rearrangement joins TRBV6-1 to TRBJ1-1; D may be TRBD1 (6 bases). Trimming left V 6 bases short and J 4 bases short, with 15 bases between. CDR1 and CDR2 (germline): MNHNS, SASEGT. The CDR3 has 14 residues. CDR3 in DNA: TGTGCCAGCAGCCGCTCGGGGGCGGGCACTGAAGCTTTCTTT. Translated: CASSRSGAGTEAFF.

This clonotype is judged large. This rearrangement joins TRBV28 to TRBJ2-7; tentative D call: TRBD1 (5 bases). Trimming removed 8 bases from V and 2 bases from J, with 13 bases in between. Germline V gene lookup returns CDR1 MDHEN and CDR2 SYDVKM. The CDR3 runs 13 residues. The CDR3 spells CASGRGFTYEQYF. CDR3 sequence (DNA): TGTGCCAGCGGAAGGGGCTTTACCTACGAGCAGTACTTC.

The V and J genes are TRBV2 and TRBJ2-7, with D perhaps TRBD1 or TRBD2 (5 bases each). CDR3 length: 15 residues. Trimming took off 6 bases at V and 2 bases at J, with 17 bases between the two ends. From germline, CDR1 is SNHLY and CDR2 FYNNEI. The CDR3 DNA sequence: TGTGCCAGCAGGCCCCCGGCCGGGGCTACCTACGAGCAGTACTTC. Translating gives CASRPPAGATYEQYF.

This clonotype has only a few counts. The V gene is TRBV4-3, the J gene TRBJ2-1; D unresolved. V lost 0 bases to trimming and J lost 6 bases, with 9 bases between them. CDR1 is LGHNA and CDR2 is YSLEER in the germline V gene. CDR3 size: 14 residues. Here the CDR3 reads CASSQESLSNEQFF. In nucleotides, the CDR3 is TGCGCCAGCAGCCAAGAGAGTCTTTCCAATGAGCAGTTCTTC.

This clonotype has more than one count but fewer than ten. The rearrangement joins TRBV29-1 to TRBJ2-2, with D perhaps TRBD1 or TRBD2 (5 bases each). This CDR3 is built from 14 residues. V lost 6 bases to trimming and J lost 0 bases, with 11 bases between them. From germline, CDR1 is SQVTM and CDR2 ANQGSEA. CDR3 sequence: CSVRDGANTGELFF. CDR3 DNA: TGCAGCGTCCGGGACGGCGCGAACACCGGGGAGCTGTTTTTT.

This clonotype was observed many times. The J gene is TRBJ1-5, the V gene TRBV6-6; possibly TRBD1 for D (5 bases). The CDR3 covers 13 residues. V shed 7 bases and J shed 1 base, with 8 bases lying between them. The germline CDR1 and CDR2 sequences are MNHNY and SVGAGI (reference sequence). The DNA of the CDR3 is TGTGCCAGCATGGGGGGAAGCAATCAGCCCCAGCATTTT. Protein product: CASMGGSNQPQHF.

This clonotype was picked up many times. The chain is built from TRBV6-2 or TRBV6-3 and TRBJ2-6, with 10 nucleotides matching TRBD1. The germline CDR1 and CDR2 sequences are MNHEY and SVGEGT. The CDR3 runs 19 residues. Losses at the gene ends were 0 bases for V and 0 bases for J; bases not matched to a gene: 5. As DNA, the CDR3 is TGTGCCAGCAGTTACTCGACCGGGACAGGGGTCTCTGGGGCCAACGTCCTGACTTTC. Amino acids: CASSYSTGTGVSGANVLTF.

Many counts were recorded for this clonotype. The chain recombines TRBV7-8 with TRBJ2-1; D remains ambiguous. V was trimmed by 5 bases and J by 5 bases, leaving 7 bases between them. The germline V gene encodes CDR1 SGHVS and CDR2 FQNEAQ. This CDR3 spans 12 amino acids. CDR3: CASSPFDNEQFF. CDR3 bases: TGTGCCAGCAGCCCCTTCGACAATGAGCAGTTCTTC. The full variable domain, completed using reference TRBV7-8 and TRBJ2-1, is GAGVSQSPRYKVAKRGQDVALRCDPISGHVSLFWYQQALGQGPEFLTYFQNEAQLDKSGLPSDRFFAERPEGSVSTLKIQRTQQEDSAVYLCASSPFDNEQFFGPGTRLTVL.

The chain is built from TRBV7-2 and TRBJ1-2, with D unresolved. The CDR3 consists of 12 residues. Germline V CDR1 and CDR2: SGHTA, FQGNSA. The ends were cut back, 1 base at V and 8 bases at J, with 8 bases in the middle. CDR3 in amino acids: CASSLGPRGYTF. CDR3 coding DNA: TGTGCCAGCAGCTTAGGTCCGAGGGGCTACACCTTC.

This clonotype turned up a few times. The genes are TRBV7-2 and TRBJ2-7; 10 bases map to TRBD2. This CDR3 comprises 14 residues. CDR1 is SGHTA and CDR2 is FQGNSA in the germline V gene. V lost 3 bases and J lost 7; bases outside the gene matches: 6. The CDR3 is CASSFSGRWYEQYF. CDR3 nucleotide sequence: TGTGCCAGCAGCTTTAGCGGGAGGTGGTATGAGCAGTACTTC.

The chain links TRBV5-1 to TRBJ2-5; D is perhaps TRBD2 (6 bases). Trimming took off 0 bases at V and 7 bases at J, with 13 bases between the two ends. This CDR3 region has 14 residues. Germline CDR1 SGHRS, CDR2 YFSETQ. For the CDR3, the DNA is TGCGCCAGCAGCTTGGAAGGAGGGGAAGTGACCCAGTACTTC. Translating it yields CASSLEGGEVTQYF.

The J gene is TRBJ1-1, the V gene TRBV6-5; D is perhaps TRBD1 (5 bases). V was clipped by 6 bases and J by 6 bases, with 14 bases between them. This CDR3 is built from 13 residues. Germline-derived CDR1 and CDR2 are MNHEY and SVGAGI. The CDR3 sequence: CASSHGRGAEAFF. CDR3 nucleotides: TGTGCCAGCAGCCACGGGCGGGGGGCTGAAGCTTTCTTT.

The rearrangement links TRBV11-2 to TRBJ2-3; D is tentatively TRBD1 or TRBD2 (5 bases each). The CDR3 spans 14 residues. Trimming left V 4 bases short and J 4 bases short, with 12 bases between. The germline gives CDR1 SGHAT, CDR2 FQNNGV. The CDR3 DNA reads as TGTGCCAGCAGCTCCCCTCGAGGGGCAGATACGCAGTATTTT. Protein product: CASSSPRGADTQYF.

This clonotype occurred a few times. This sequence joins TRBV4-3 and TRBJ2-1; no clear D gene. Deletions cut 1 base from V and 1 base from J, with 8 bases between. The germline V gene has CDR1 LGHNA and CDR2 YSLEER. This CDR3 comprises 15 residues. For the CDR3, the DNA is TGCGCCAGCAGCCAAGGTTCGAGTTCCTACAATGAGCAGTTCTTC. It is translated as CASSQGSSSYNEQFF.

This clonotype was seen a few times. The chain recombines TRBV7-6 with TRBJ1-1, with a tentative D call TRBD1 (6 bases). Germline V gene data show CDR1 as SGHVS and CDR2 as FNYEAQ. The V gene lost 0 bases and the J gene lost 7 bases, with 15 bases spanning the gap. The CDR3 has 15 residues. The CDR3 DNA sequence: TGTGCCAGCAGCTTAGCGTGGGGGCCGAGAGATGAAGCTTTCTTT. It codes for CASSLAWGPRDEAFF.

This clonotype was seen a handful of times. This chain links TRBV2 with TRBJ2-1, with 11 bases identical to TRBD2. Trimming removed 4 bases from V and 6 bases from J; junction bases left unmatched: 5. CDR1 is SNHLY, CDR2 FYNNEI, per germline. The CDR3 covers 15 residues. In DNA, the CDR3 is TGTGCCAGCAGTGGTAGACTAGCGGGGTTCAATGAGCAGTTCTTC. Translated: CASSGRLAGFNEQFF.

The chain is built from TRBV19 and TRBJ1-5; no definite D call. From germline, CDR1 is LNHDA and CDR2 SQIVND (reference sequence). The CDR3 runs 15 residues. V was pared by 1 base and J by 5 bases, with 12 bases between. The CDR3: CASSIGWRADQPQHF. The CDR3 region has the DNA TGTGCCAGTAGTATAGGTTGGCGGGCGGATCAGCCCCAGCATTTT.

This clonotype appeared once. The V call is TRBV7-3, the J call TRBJ2-7, with 9 bases lining up with TRBD1. The ends lost 8 bases at V and 0 bases at J; junction bases unmatched: 8. This CDR3 has 15 residues. In germline, CDR1 is SGHTA, CDR2 FQGTGA. Here the CDR3 reads CASSLGQGPSYEQYF. In DNA, the CDR3 is TGTGCCAGCTCCCTTGGACAGGGGCCCTCCTACGAGCAGTACTTC.

This clonotype was observed at least ten times. V gene TRBV6-2 or TRBV6-3 combines with J gene TRBJ2-7; D is undetermined. Germline CDR1 is MNHEY and CDR2 is SVGEGT. This CDR3 comprises 17 residues. The ends were cut back, 2 bases at V and 0 bases at J, with 17 bases in the middle. CDR3 residues: CASSYRVDGSGSYEQYF. CDR3 coding DNA: TGTGCCAGCAGTTACAGGGTCGATGGTTCGGGCTCCTACGAGCAGTACTTC.